Listed here is a single TCR beta chain. The entry originates in a study of blood T cell repertoires in COVID-19. Background on the study: Samples taken during acute and convalescent COVID-19 were collected in the United States, Italy and Spain.

Trimming shortened V by 5 bases and J by 0 bases, and 11 bases separated the two germline ends. CDR3 length: 16 residues. CDR1 SGHVS and CDR2 FQNEAQ come from the germline V gene. Clones were read by immunoSEQ multiplex PCR, and TCRdb kept only the in-frame ones, dropping some. The repertoire holds about 330,000 clones, with approximately 90% as singletons. The chain combines TRBV7-8 with TRBJ1-6; D unclear. Sequenced: PBMCs or T cells enriched from blood (not recorded which). The sequence derives from a young woman who had recovered from COVID-19. The CDR3 region has the DNA TGTGCCAGCAGCCTGCGGGAGAGCTCCTATAATTCACCCCTCCACTTT. Amino acid sequence: CASSLRESSYNSPLHF.